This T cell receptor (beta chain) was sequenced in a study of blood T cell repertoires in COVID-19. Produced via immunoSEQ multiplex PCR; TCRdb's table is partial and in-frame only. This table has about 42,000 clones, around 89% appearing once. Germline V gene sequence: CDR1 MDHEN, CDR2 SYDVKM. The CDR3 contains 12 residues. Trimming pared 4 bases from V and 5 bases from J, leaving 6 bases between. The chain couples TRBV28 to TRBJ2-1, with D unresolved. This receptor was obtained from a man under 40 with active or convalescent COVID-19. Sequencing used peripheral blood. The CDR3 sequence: CASSWSNNEQFF. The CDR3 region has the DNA TGTGCCAGCAGTTGGAGTAACAATGAGCAGTTCTTC.